This TCR beta chain was sequenced in a study of T-cell memory formation after mild COVID-19. Study as a whole: In these data, TCR clusters were largely donor specific. General study points: Contracting CD4+ clones sat mainly in CM and EM; CD8+ in EMRA. A subset of responding clones appeared in pre-infection memory, suggesting cross-reactive memory joined.

5'RACE with constant-segment primers built TCRalpha and TCRbeta cDNA libraries with UMIs. TCRdb redid the calling of the 5' RACE reads with MiXCR, one entry per CDR3 protein. Among roughly 130,000 distinct CDR3 sequences, more than 15% were seen once, and the ten largest hold approximately 5.5%. As for this clonotype: The antigen is not known.

The CDR3 consists of 15 residues. Germline-derived CDR1 and CDR2 are MNHNY and SVGAGI (reference sequence). V trimming: 4 bases; J trimming: 5 bases; junction bases outside the gene matches: 6. V and J are TRBV6-6 and TRBJ2-1; 9 bases line up with TRBD1. Material for sequencing was PBMCs or a T cell subset sorted from them (not recorded which). The receptor was isolated from a man between 18 and 29 years old who had mild COVID-19 (a few samples of this study predate the infection). Cell type and time point are not known. Written as DNA, the CDR3 is TGTGCCAGCAGTTCCATTACAGGGGGCCACAATGAGCAGTTCTTC. It is translated as CASSSITGGHNEQFF.